This note documents a single TCR beta chain sequence. The antigen is unknown. This sample was included in a study of cytomegalovirus exposure and HLA in healthy donors. Study-wide results and caveats: As a later analysis revealed, most CMV-associated TCR beta chains appeared HLA-restricted.

V was clipped by 0 bases and J by 1 base, with 5 bases between them. CDR1 and CDR2 (germline): MGHRA, YSYEKL. The CDR3 has 14 amino acids. The primer mix had 60 Vbeta and 13 Jbeta primers. Repertoires were generated with immunoSEQ multiplex PCR, while TCRdb's copy carries only in-frame clones and drops some. The repertoire holds approximately 220,000 clones, with around 85% as singletons. The chain carries TRBV4-1 and TRBJ2-3; D is ambiguous. The source material was PBMCs. The TCR comes from a girl aged 2 to 9 in good health and CMV-seronegative. CDR3 sequence reads: CASSQDRGTDTQYF. The CDR3 coding sequence is TGCGCCAGCAGCCAAGATCGGGGCACAGATACGCAGTATTTT.